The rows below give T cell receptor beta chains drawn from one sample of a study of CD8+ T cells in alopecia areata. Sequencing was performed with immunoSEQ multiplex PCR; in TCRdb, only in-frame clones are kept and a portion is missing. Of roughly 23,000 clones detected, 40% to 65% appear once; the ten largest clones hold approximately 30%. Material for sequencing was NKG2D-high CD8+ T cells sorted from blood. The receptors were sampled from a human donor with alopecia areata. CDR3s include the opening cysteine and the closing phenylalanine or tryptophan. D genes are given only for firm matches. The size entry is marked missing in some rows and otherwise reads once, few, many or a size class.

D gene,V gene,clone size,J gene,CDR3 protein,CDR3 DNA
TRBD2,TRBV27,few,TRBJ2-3,CASRGPGGGNTDTQYF,TGTGCCAGCAGAGGGCCGGGAGGGGGAAACACAGATACGCAGTATTTT
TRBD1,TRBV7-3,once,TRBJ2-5,CASSQTGGGETQYF,TGTGCCAGCAGCCAGACAGGGGGCGGTGAGACCCAGTACTTC
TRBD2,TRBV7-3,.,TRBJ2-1,CASSPNPGLAFNEQFF,TGTGCCAGCAGCCCCAACCCGGGACTAGCATTCAATGAGCAGTTCTTC
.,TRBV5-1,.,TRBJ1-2,CASSLTGRASGYGYTF,TGCGCCAGCAGCTTAACTGGACGGGCGTCTGGCTATGGCTACACCTTC
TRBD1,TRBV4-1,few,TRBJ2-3,CASSPGQGADTQYF,TGCGCCAGCAGCCCCGGACAGGGGGCAGATACGCAGTATTTT
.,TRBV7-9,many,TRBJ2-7,CASSSTSRGDEQYF,TGTGCCAGCAGCTCCACGTCCCGCGGTGACGAGCAGTACTTC
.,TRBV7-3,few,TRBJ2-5,CASSLNTQETQYF,TGTGCCAGCAGCTTAAACACACAAGAGACCCAGTACTTC
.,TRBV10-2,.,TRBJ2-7,CASSDQHEAYEQYF,TGCGCCAGCAGTGATCAACACGAGGCTTACGAGCAGTACTTC
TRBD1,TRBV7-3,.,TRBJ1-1,CASSSGTAYEAFF,TGTGCCAGCAGCTCCGGGACAGCCTATGAAGCTTTCTTT
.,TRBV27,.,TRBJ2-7,CASRGSSDNPYEQYF,TGTGCCAGCAGGGGTAGTTCGGACAACCCCTACGAGCAGTACTTC
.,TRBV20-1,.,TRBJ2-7,CSAIYGYEQYF,TGCAGTGCTATCTACGGCTACGAGCAGTACTTC
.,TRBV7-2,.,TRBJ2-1,CASSFQGYHNEQFF,TGTGCCAGCAGCTTTCAGGGGTACCACAATGAGCAGTTCTTC
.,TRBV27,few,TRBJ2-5,CASSFGFQETQYF,TGTGCCAGCAGTTTTGGGTTCCAAGAGACCCAGTACTTC
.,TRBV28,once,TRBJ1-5,CASKTRYSNQPQHF,TGTGCCAGCAAGACACGATATAGCAATCAGCCCCAGCATTTT
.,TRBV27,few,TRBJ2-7,CASSFDQSSYEQYF,TGTGCCAGCAGTTTTGATCAAAGCTCCTACGAGCAGTACTTC
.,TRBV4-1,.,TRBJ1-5,CASSQGGNGGNQPQHF,TGCGCCAGCAGCCAAGGGGGGAACGGGGGCAATCAGCCCCAGCATTTT
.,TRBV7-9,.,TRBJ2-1,CASSSGGNEQFF,TGTGCCAGCAGCTCTGGGGGGAATGAGCAGTTCTTC
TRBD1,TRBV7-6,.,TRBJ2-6,CASSLNEAWDSLTGANVLTF,TGTGCCAGCAGCTTAAACGAAGCCTGGGACAGCCTAACTGGGGCCAACGTCCTGACTTTC
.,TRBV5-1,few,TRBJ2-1,CASSLPPYNEQFF,TGCGCCAGCAGCTTGCCTCCCTACAATGAGCAGTTCTTC
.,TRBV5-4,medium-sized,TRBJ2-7,CASSLDGGYEQYF,TGTGCCAGCAGCTTAGACGGGGGCTACGAGCAGTACTTC